The 27 T cell receptor beta chains given below trace back to one sample, sequenced in a study of blood T cell repertoires in COVID-19. Measured with immunoSEQ multiplex PCR; TCRdb has only the in-frame clones, and not every one. The sample lists 250,000 to 300,000 clones, around nine tenths occurring once. The sample comprised peripheral blood. The receptors were sampled from a woman aged 30 to 39 with COVID-19, enrolled during active disease.

The chain joins TRBV12-3 or TRBV12-4 to TRBJ1-2; no definite D call. With 5 bases removed from V and 6 bases from J, the gap between germline ends came to 13 bases. The length of the CDR3 is 13 residues. The CDR3 DNA follows: TGTGCCAGCAGTCTTGGACTTCGGGATGGCTACACCTTC. This encodes CASSLGLRDGYTF.

The genes are TRBV28 and TRBJ1-3, with D uncertain. In germline, CDR1 is MDHEN, CDR2 SYDVKM. The length of the CDR3 is 14 residues. V shed 7 bases and J shed 2 bases, with 12 bases lying between them. The CDR3 loop is CASTAQPAGNTIYF. Written as DNA, the CDR3 is TGTGCCAGCACGGCACAGCCCGCTGGAAACACCATATATTTT. The entire variable domain, with the rest obtained from reference TRBV28 and TRBJ1-3, is as follows: DVKVTQSSRYLVKRTGEKVFLECVQDMDHENMFWYRQDPGLGLRLIYFSYDVKMKEKGDIPEGYSVSREKKERFSLILESASTNQTSMYLCASTAQPAGNTIYFGEGSWLTVV.

This chain uses TRBV4-1 with TRBJ1-2, with TRBD1 as a possible D gene (6 bases). Germline lookup yields CDR1 MGHRA and CDR2 YSYEKL. V lost 2 bases and J lost 5, with 15 bases in between. The CDR3 is 15 amino acids. The CDR3 bases are TGCGCCAGCAGCCAACACGGCCCACAGGGATATGGCTACACCTTC. Encoded protein: CASSQHGPQGYGYTF.

Comments on this clone: The identical CDR3 is also encoded by other nucleotide sequences in the sample. The chain uses TRBV9 and TRBJ2-3; possible D gene TRBD2, 6 bases. Germline CDR1 is SGDLS and CDR2 is YYNGEE. This CDR3 has 14 amino acids. Trimming removed 0 bases from V and 1 base from J, with 6 bases in between. The DNA for the CDR3 is TGTGCCAGCAGCGTAGGGAGGGGCACAGATACGCAGTATTTT. Encoded protein: CASSVGRGTDTQYF.

The CDR3 DNA reads as TGTGCCAGCAGTTTATGGGTATCCCCCCCGGGTCCGGGACTAGCGGGAGTTGGCACAGATACGCAGTATTTT. The encoded protein is CASSLWVSPPGPGLAGVGTDTQYF. The rearrangement links TRBV28 to TRBJ2-3; 14 positions agree with TRBD2. The CDR3 contains 24 residues. Germline loops: CDR1 MDHEN, CDR2 SYDVKM. V was clipped by 0 bases and J by 1 base; unmatched bases: 21. Together with reference TRBV28 and TRBJ2-3, the CDR3 gives the full variable domain: DVKVTQSSRYLVKRTGEKVFLECVQDMDHENMFWYRQDPGLGLRLIYFSYDVKMKEKGDIPEGYSVSREKKERFSLILESASTNQTSMYLCASSLWVSPPGPGLAGVGTDTQYFGPGTRLTVL.

The J gene is TRBJ1-2, the V gene TRBV5-1; 8 bases align to TRBD1. Looked up from germline, CDR1 is SGHRS and CDR2 is YFSETQ. CDR3 length equals 15 residues. The V and J ends lost 2 bases and 6 bases, in that order; junction bases with no gene match: 9. The CDR3 DNA sequence: TGCGCCAGCAGCTTACGGACAGGGAGGGGGAATGGCTACACCTTC. Amino acid sequence: CASSLRTGRGNGYTF.

This rearrangement joins TRBV24-1 to TRBJ1-4, with 7 bases that match TRBD1. The CDR3 length is 15 residues. The V and J ends lost 4 bases and 0 bases, in that order; junction bases with no gene match: 1. Germline values: CDR1 KGHDR, CDR2 SFDVKD. The CDR3 here is CATSEGTATNEKLFF. The CDR3 DNA reads as TGTGCCACCAGTGAGGGGACAGCAACTAATGAAAAACTGTTTTTT.

This chain joins TRBV6-5 and TRBJ1-3, with D hard to call. V lost 0 bases and J 4 bases, leaving 10 bases between the germline ends. The CDR3 runs to 15 residues. Germline CDR1 is MNHEY and CDR2 is SVGAGI. CDR3 region: CASSYSFQAGNTIYF. The CDR3 region has the DNA TGTGCCAGCAGTTACTCGTTCCAGGCGGGAAACACCATATATTTT.

The V call is TRBV18, the J call TRBJ1-4; possibly TRBD1 for D (5 bases). V was cut by 2 bases and J by 8 bases, with 9 bases left in between. The CDR3 spans 13 residues. In germline, CDR1 is KGHSH, CDR2 LQKENI. The CDR3 bases are TGTGCCAGCTCACCATCAACAGGCGAAAAACTGTTTTTT. Amino acids: CASSPSTGEKLFF.

This chain links TRBV4-1 with TRBJ2-7; 10 positions agree with TRBD2. CDR3 length equals 15 residues. CDR1 is MGHRA, CDR2 YSYEKL, per germline. J was trimmed by 5 bases and V by 1 base; bases with no gene match: 5. This chain's CDR3 is CASSQAALAGDEQYF. DNA for the CDR3: TGCGCCAGCAGCCAAGCGGCGCTAGCGGGAGACGAGCAGTACTTC.

The chain has TRBV27 and TRBJ2-1; D not resolved. The V gene lost 0 bases and the J gene lost 5 bases, with 20 bases spanning the gap. Germline V gene data show CDR1 as MNHEY and CDR2 as SMNVEV (reference sequence). The CDR3 totals 18 residues. CDR3 bases: TGTGCCAGCAGTTTATCGTTAGTAGCCCCAAGCGCACACAATGAGCAGTTCTTC. Amino acids: CASSLSLVAPSAHNEQFF.

J is TRBJ1-1 and V is TRBV28; 11 bases are a match to TRBD1. The V segment lost 7 bases and the J segment 0 bases; nucleotides outside the gene matches: 7. This CDR3 has 16 residues. Germline-derived CDR1 and CDR2 are MDHEN and SYDVKM. The CDR3 protein is CASTRDRGLMNTEAFF. CDR3 coding DNA: TGTGCCAGCACAAGGGACAGGGGGTTGATGAACACTGAAGCTTTCTTT. Complete variable domain (other parts from reference TRBV28 and TRBJ1-1): DVKVTQSSRYLVKRTGEKVFLECVQDMDHENMFWYRQDPGLGLRLIYFSYDVKMKEKGDIPEGYSVSREKKERFSLILESASTNQTSMYLCASTRDRGLMNTEAFFGQGTRLTVV.

The chain has TRBV9 and TRBJ2-1; TRBD2 matches at 11 bases. The germline CDR1 and CDR2 sequences are SGDLS and YYNGEE. The CDR3 is 18 residues long. V dropped 4 bases and J dropped 1; count of bases not matched to a gene: 10. The CDR3 loop reads CASSPHISGRGSYNEQFF. For the CDR3, the DNA is TGTGCCAGCAGCCCACACATTAGCGGGAGGGGGTCCTACAATGAGCAGTTCTTC. Filled out from reference TRBV9 and TRBJ2-1, the complete variable domain reads DSGVTQTPKHLITATGQRVTLRCSPRSGDLSVYWYQQSLDQGLQFLIQYYNGEERAKGNILERFSAQQFPDLHSELNLSSLELGDSALYFCASSPHISGRGSYNEQFFGPGTRLTVL.

V and J are TRBV24-1 and TRBJ2-5; D possibly corresponds to TRBD1 (6 bases). The V gene lost 0 bases and the J gene lost 3 bases, with 19 bases spanning the gap. The CDR3 runs 18 residues. Per germline, CDR1 KGHDR and CDR2 SFDVKD. This chain's CDR3 is CATSDLNWGLGAKETQYF. The CDR3 DNA follows: TGTGCCACCAGTGATTTGAATTGGGGTTTGGGGGCCAAAGAGACCCAGTACTTC.

CDR3 region: CASSFPMAGENEAFF. The CDR3 DNA sequence: TGTGCCAGCAGCTTCCCGATGGCAGGGGAGAATGAAGCTTTCTTT. This chain connects TRBV7-9 to TRBJ1-1; D possibly corresponds to TRBD1 (6 bases). The CDR3 covers 15 residues. CDR1 is SEHNR, CDR2 FQNEAQ, per germline (reference sequence). Trimming stripped 3 bases from V and 7 bases from J, with 18 bases between.

The chain carries TRBV28 and TRBJ1-5; no reliable D call. CDR1 MDHEN and CDR2 SYDVKM come from the germline V gene. The CDR3 loop spans 14 amino acids. With 2 bases removed from V and 1 base from J, the gap between germline ends came to 6 bases. CDR3 sequence reads: CASSLPGSNQPQHF. CDR3 nucleotide sequence: TGTGCCAGCAGTTTACCAGGAAGCAATCAGCCCCAGCATTTT.

The chain links TRBV21-1 to TRBJ2-2; the listed D gene, TRBD2, was not tested against the DNA. TRBV21-1 is marked as a pseudogene. The CDR3 has 19 amino acids. The CDR3 coding sequence is TGTGCCAGCAGCAAAGGTGGACTAGCGGGAGTTGGGCACGCCGGGGAGCTGTTTTTT. Its translation is CASSKGGLAGVGHAGELFF.

The rearrangement uses TRBV7-9 and TRBJ2-1; 12 bases are shared with TRBD2. Trimming cost V 5 bases and J 8 bases; bases outside gene matches: 4. Germline V CDR1 and CDR2: SEHNR, FQNEAQ (reference sequence). This CDR3 comprises 14 residues. The CDR3 bases are TGTGCCAGCAGCAGACTAGCGGGAGTGGATGAGCAGTTCTTC. It is translated as CASSRLAGVDEQFF.

This chain links TRBV5-4 with TRBJ1-2; 10 bases match TRBD1. CDR3 length equals 14 residues. V lost 4 bases and J lost 2; bases outside the gene matches: 2. Looked up from germline, CDR1 is SGHNT and CDR2 is YYREEE (reference sequence). In DNA form, the CDR3 reads TGTGCCAGCAGCCCGGGACAGGGGAACTATGGCTACACCTTC. Protein: CASSPGQGNYGYTF. The variable domain in full, with the rest retrieved from reference TRBV5-4 and TRBJ1-2, is ETGVTQSPTHLIKTRGQQVTLRCSSQSGHNTVSWYQQALGQGPQFIFQYYREEENGRGNFPPRFSGLQFPNYSSELNVNALELDDSALYLCASSPGQGNYGYTFGSGTRLTVV.

The chain couples TRBV11-2 to TRBJ2-3; D might be TRBD1 (5 bases). V was cut by 1 base and J by 8 bases, with 13 bases left in between. Germline CDR1 is SGHAT and CDR2 is FQNNGV. This CDR3 is 14 amino acids long. CDR3 nucleotides: TGTGCCAGCAGCTTAGCAACAGCGCAGGGTACGCAGTATTTT. This translates into CASSLATAQGTQYF.

The chain joins TRBV7-9 to TRBJ1-2, with 7 nucleotides matching TRBD1. Germline CDR1 SEHNR, CDR2 FQNEAQ (reference sequence). V shed 5 bases and J 2 bases; nucleotides not matched to a gene: 8. CDR3 length: 15 residues. As DNA, the CDR3 is TGTGCCAGCAGCCCATTCCGGGGACAGAACTATGGCTACACCTTC. This translates into CASSPFRGQNYGYTF.

The chain joins TRBV2 to TRBJ1-6; TRBD1 aligns across 7 bases. Losses at the gene ends were 5 bases for V and 5 bases for J; bases not matched to a gene: 3. This CDR3 region has 14 residues. Germline-derived CDR1 and CDR2 are SNHLY and FYNNEI. CDR3 in amino acids: CASSHGTDNSPLHF. DNA of the CDR3: TGTGCCAGCAGTCACGGGACAGATAATTCACCCCTCCACTTT. The complete variable domain, with remaining parts taken from reference TRBV2 and TRBJ1-6, reads EPEVTQTPSHQVTQMGQEVILRCVPISNHLYFYWYRQILGQKVEFLVSFYNNEISEKSEIFDDQFSVERPDGSNFTLKIRSTKLEDSAMYFCASSHGTDNSPLHFGNGTRLTVT.

The chain employs TRBV5-1 and TRBJ2-1, with D hard to call. In germline, CDR1 is SGHRS, CDR2 YFSETQ. The V end lost 3 bases, the J end lost 4 bases, and 17 bases lay between the germline ends. The CDR3 extends over 16 amino acids. The DNA of the CDR3 is TGCGCCAGCAGCTCAAATGTGGGCTCCGGATACAATGAGCAGTTCTTC. It specifies CASSSNVGSGYNEQFF.

This chain connects TRBV29-1 to TRBJ1-1; a weak D match, TRBD1 (6 bases). The CDR3 is 14 residues long. Looked up from germline, CDR1 is SQVTM and CDR2 is ANQGSEA. Trimming removed 7 bases at V and 1 base at J, with 16 bases between. The CDR3: CSAQRTTGNTEAFF. CDR3 nucleotide sequence: TGCAGCGCCCAAAGGACGACAGGGAACACTGAAGCTTTCTTT.

This chain joins TRBV15 and TRBJ2-1; weak D call: TRBD1 (7 bases). Germline V gene data show CDR1 as LNHNV and CDR2 as YYDKDF (reference sequence). The V end was cut by 1 base, the J end by 7 bases, with 14 bases between. The CDR3 sequence is 15 residues long. CDR3 sequence reads: CATSRVPTGRNEQFF. The CDR3 DNA sequence: TGTGCCACCAGCAGAGTCCCGACAGGGAGGAATGAGCAGTTCTTC.

This rearrangement joins TRBV23-1 to TRBJ1-5; 9 bases agree with TRBD1. TRBV23-1 is filed as an ORF, its function uncertain. This CDR3 contains 17 residues. V lost 4 bases to trimming and J lost 0 bases; unmatched junction nucleotides: 7. The CDR3 here is CASSPRTGANSNQPQHF. The CDR3 nucleotides read TGCGCCAGCAGTCCGAGGACAGGGGCAAATAGCAATCAGCCCCAGCATTTT.

The chain employs TRBV19 and TRBJ1-5; D not resolved. This CDR3 has 14 amino acids. V was shortened by 6 bases and J by 5 bases, with 14 bases between the two germline ends. CDR1 is LNHDA, CDR2 SQIVND, per germline (reference sequence). CDR3 bases: TGTGCCAGTAGCTCGATCGGCGGGTATCAGCCCCAGCATTTT. This gives the protein CASSSIGGYQPQHF.